The 9 T cell receptor beta chains below all came from one sample that was sequenced in a study of radiotherapy plus CTLA-4 blockade in lung cancer. Using immunoSEQ multiplex PCR, the repertoire was profiled, and TCRdb retains in-frame clones only, with some absent. The sample carries some 40,000 clones, over 60% recorded once. Specimen: peripheral blood, collected from a patient treated with radiotherapy plus ipilimumab. All receptors derive from a human donor with non-small cell lung cancer whose response to radiotherapy plus ipilimumab could not be evaluated.

CDR3 nucleotides: TGTGCCAGCAGCCAAAGTTACAGATTGACTTTCTTT. Translation: CASSQSYRLTFF. The V gene is TRBV14, the J gene TRBJ1-1; D remains ambiguous. Germline V gene lookup returns CDR1 SGHDN and CDR2 FVKESK. The V end was cut by 2 bases, the J end by 12 bases, with 13 bases between. This CDR3 comprises 12 residues.

The chain carries TRBV5-1 and TRBJ2-7, with 8 positions matching TRBD1. Looked up from germline, CDR1 is SGHRS and CDR2 is YFSETQ. The V segment lost 2 bases and the J segment 2 bases; nucleotides outside the gene matches: 6. The CDR3 is 15 amino acids. The CDR3 DNA sequence: TGCGCCAGCAGCTTCGGGACAGGCGTTCCCTACGAGCAGTACTTC. This encodes CASSFGTGVPYEQYF.

V and J are TRBV6-6 and TRBJ1-1; unclear D gene. V was pared by 5 bases and J by 1 base, with 14 bases between. Per germline, CDR1 MNHNY and CDR2 SVGAGI (reference sequence). The CDR3 runs 15 residues. CDR3 residues: CASSPDPTKNTEAFF. Here the CDR3 DNA reads TGTGCCAGCAGTCCTGACCCGACTAAGAACACTGAAGCTTTCTTT.

V usage is TRBV5-4 and J usage is TRBJ2-7; 8 bases fit TRBD1. From germline, CDR1 is SGHNT and CDR2 YYREEE (reference sequence). Unmatched junction bases numbered 7, after V lost 4 bases and J lost 1 base. The CDR3 has 15 residues. The CDR3 DNA reads as TGTGCCAGCAGCGTAGGGACAGGATATTCCTACGAGCAGTACTTC. Protein sequence: CASSVGTGYSYEQYF.

This chain links TRBV7-2 with TRBJ2-7, with D tentatively TRBD2 (5 bases). The CDR3 spans 13 residues. CDR1 SGHTA and CDR2 FQGNSA come from the germline V gene. Trimming removed 3 bases at V and 3 bases at J, with 9 bases between. CDR3 protein: CASSFERSYEQYF. The CDR3 bases are TGTGCCAGCAGCTTTGAGCGGAGCTACGAGCAGTACTTC.

The chain recombines TRBV29-1 with TRBJ1-1; 7 nucleotides line up with TRBD1. Germline V lookup: CDR1 SQVTM, CDR2 ANQGSEA. V was clipped by 6 bases and J by 5 bases; unmatched bases: 9. The CDR3 totals 13 residues. The CDR3 region has the DNA TGCAGCGTCCGACAGGGACGAGGGACTGAAGCTTTCTTT. Its protein is CSVRQGRGTEAFF. The full variable domain, in which reference TRBV29-1 and TRBJ1-1 provide the parts outside the CDR3, is SAVISQKPSRDICQRGTSLTIQCQVDSQVTMMFWYRQQPGQSLTLIATANQGSEATYESGFVIDKFPISRPNLTFSTLTVSNMSPEDSSIYLCSVRQGRGTEAFFGQGTRLTVV.

This clone has more than one count but fewer than ten. V usage is TRBV4-2 and J usage is TRBJ2-5; TRBD2 matches 10 bases. J gave up 1 base and V 2 bases, and 4 bases lay outside the gene matches. The length of the CDR3 is 16 residues. CDR1 LGHNA and CDR2 YNFKEQ come from the germline V gene. The CDR3 is CASSQSKRGGQETQYF. In DNA form, the CDR3 reads TGTGCCAGCAGCCAATCTAAGCGGGGGGGCCAAGAGACCCAGTACTTC.

This clone was counted only a few times. This chain joins TRBV6-6 and TRBJ2-1, with 7 bases identical to TRBD2. Germline CDR1 is MNHNY and CDR2 is SVGAGI (reference sequence). The CDR3 contains 14 residues. V shed 3 bases, J shed 10 bases, and the junction held 9 bases outside the gene matches. The CDR3 is CASSYLSSGGEQFF. For the CDR3, the DNA is TGTGCCAGCAGTTATCTTTCATCGGGAGGCGAGCAGTTCTTC.

The gene calls are TRBV29-1 and TRBJ2-3; 14 bases map to TRBD2. The CDR3 spans 15 residues. In germline, CDR1 is SQVTM, CDR2 ANQGSEA. Unmatched junction bases numbered 3, after V lost 4 bases and J lost 3 bases. Here the CDR3 DNA reads TGCAGCGTTGCCCGACTAGCGGGGGGGACAGATACGCAGTATTTT. It codes for CSVARLAGGTDTQYF.